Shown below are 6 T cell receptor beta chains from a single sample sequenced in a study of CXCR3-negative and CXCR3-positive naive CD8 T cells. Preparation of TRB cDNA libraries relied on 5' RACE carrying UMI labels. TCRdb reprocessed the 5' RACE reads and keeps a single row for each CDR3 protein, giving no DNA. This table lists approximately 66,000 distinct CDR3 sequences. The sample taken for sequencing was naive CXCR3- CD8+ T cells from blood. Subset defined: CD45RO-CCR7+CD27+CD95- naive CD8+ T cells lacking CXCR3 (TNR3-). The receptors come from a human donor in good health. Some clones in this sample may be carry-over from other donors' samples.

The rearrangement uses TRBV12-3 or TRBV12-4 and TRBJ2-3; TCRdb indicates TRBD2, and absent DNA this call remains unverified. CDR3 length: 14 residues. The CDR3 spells CASSFLAGADTQYF.

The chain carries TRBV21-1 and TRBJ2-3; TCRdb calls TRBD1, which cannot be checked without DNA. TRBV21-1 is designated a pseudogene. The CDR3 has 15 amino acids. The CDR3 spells CASSSRDRSSDTQYF.

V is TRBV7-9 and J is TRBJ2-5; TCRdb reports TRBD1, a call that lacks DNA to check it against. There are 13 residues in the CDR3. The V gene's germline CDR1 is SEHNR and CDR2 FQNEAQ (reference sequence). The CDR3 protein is CASWGQAPETQYF.

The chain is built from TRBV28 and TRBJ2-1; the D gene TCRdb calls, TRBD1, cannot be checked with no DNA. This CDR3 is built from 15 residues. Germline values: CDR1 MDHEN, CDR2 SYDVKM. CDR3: CASSTPGQSYNEQFF.

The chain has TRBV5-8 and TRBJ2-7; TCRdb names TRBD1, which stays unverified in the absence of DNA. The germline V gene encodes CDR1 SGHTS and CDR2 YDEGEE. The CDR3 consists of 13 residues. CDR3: CASSTTGSYEQYF.

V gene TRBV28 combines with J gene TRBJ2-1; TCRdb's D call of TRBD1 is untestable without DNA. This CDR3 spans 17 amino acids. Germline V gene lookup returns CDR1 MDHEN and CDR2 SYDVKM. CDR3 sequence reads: CASSSPHSGEAYNEQFF.